This TCR beta chain was sequenced during a study of Graves' ophthalmopathy and Graves' hyperthyroidism (dated by TCRdb to 2017 to 2018). About the full investigation: Peripheral blood samples were taken at the time of initial diagnosis, before any treatment was given. Following sampling, methimazole starting at 30 mg daily was administered to hyperthyroidism patients, and high-dose intravenous methylprednisolone was administered to ophthalmopathy patients. An independent validation cohort was composed of roughly 18 hyperthyroidism patients and around 16 patients who later progressed from hyperthyroidism to ophthalmopathy. T-cell repertoires of thyroid tissue and blood were compared in five or six hyperthyroidism patients. To explore V-J signatures distinguishing ophthalmopathy from hyperthyroidism, a discovery set of roughly 100 patients (roughly 45 ophthalmopathy, 55 to 60 stable hyperthyroidism) was enrolled. In total, around 130 blood samples were TCR-sequenced: under 45 ophthalmopathy, approximately 75 hyperthyroidism and roughly 17 hyperthyroidism-to-ophthalmopathy patients. The study used signatures of the TCR beta repertoire to tell Graves' ophthalmopathy apart from Graves' hyperthyroidism and to predict which patients would progress to ophthalmopathy. Study-level results and caveats: Sample size was not predetermined statistically, and investigators were not blinded to group allocation. Ophthalmopathy was separated from stable hyperthyroidism by the 13-signature model with more than 85% sensitivity and approximately 84% specificity in cross-validation and with 80%/75% in the test set. In validation, the model predicted ophthalmopathy progression with 70.59% sensitivity and roughly 78% specificity; eleven to twelve predicted patients were CT-confirmed with GO in a median of 6.5 months. Among expanded thyroid clonotypes with frequency above 0.001, most also showed up in blood, which suggests that blood repertoires may reflect the thyroid immune response.

This clonotype was seen only a few times. Its specific antigen is unknown. Since a much larger clone is just one base distant, this may be a read error. The CDR3 contains 13 residues, cysteine and phenylalanine counted. Only the CDR3 region is kept as DNA, spanning 39 bases read in frame from base 1. V is cut by 3 bases and J by 4 bases, and the space between the germline ends is 9 bases. TCR beta CDR3 regions were amplified from RNA transcripts for repertoire sequencing. HTBI primers and the Qiagen OneStep RT-PCR kit were used in a first-round RT-PCR, which was followed by a second-round multiplex PCR, size selection and purification. Libraries were sequenced paired-end with 100 bp reads on an Illumina HiSeq2000. The source study handled its data this way. Reads were processed with SOAPnuke, discarding reads with adapters, uncalled bases, mean Phred below 15, or no exact constant-primer or identifier match. COPE v1.2.5 was used to merge high-quality paired reads. Clonotypes were defined as unique nucleotide sequences and were aligned to IMGT TRB V, D and J references using MiTCR v1.1. The analysis was limited to V-J combinations with a frequency above 0.0001, which together covered just over 98% of the repertoires. For each V-J combination, a TCR clonal expansion and chaos score was defined as the ratio of F50 clonal expansion to chaos observed in the TCRdist matrix. Welch's t-statistics and random forest were used to narrow the features down to 10 to 15 V-J combinations, which were then fed into a naive Bayes classifier. The Morisita-Horn index was used to measure how similar the thyroid and blood repertoires were. Through fastp at Q25 and MiXCR, TCRdb rebuilt clones from the public reads, retaining in-frame beta chains. Rows merge per CDR3 protein into single entries with the most common DNA and genes. The V and J calls, along with clone size, are taken from TCRdb and not from the paper's own processing. The sample records roughly 400,000 distinct CDR3 sequences, 15% to 20% of which are singletons. Jointly, the top ten make up 2.4% of the sample.

Hyperthyroidism was considered stable if no progression to ophthalmopathy occurred within 18 months of follow-up. The hyperthyroidism patients were 18 to 65 years old and newly diagnosed, with a disease duration of less than 2 months. Patients with other autoimmune diseases, uncontrolled infections, pregnancy or lactation were excluded. Clinical symptoms, serum thyroxine, TRAb, thyroid ultrasound and orbital computed tomography formed the basis of the diagnosis. Ficoll-Paque density gradient centrifugation was used to isolate PBMCs from around 9.1 ml of fresh peripheral blood. Total RNA was extracted with Trizol reagent and quality-checked on an Agilent 2100 Bioanalyzer.

The V and J segments used are TRBV12-3 or TRBV12-4 and TRBJ1-2, with the D gene uncertain. Sequences were obtained from peripheral blood. The sequence came from an adult woman with stable Graves' hyperthyroidism. The base sequence is TGTGCCAGCAGTTTCACCCCGAGCTATGGCTACACCTTC. This codes for CASSFTPSYGYTF.